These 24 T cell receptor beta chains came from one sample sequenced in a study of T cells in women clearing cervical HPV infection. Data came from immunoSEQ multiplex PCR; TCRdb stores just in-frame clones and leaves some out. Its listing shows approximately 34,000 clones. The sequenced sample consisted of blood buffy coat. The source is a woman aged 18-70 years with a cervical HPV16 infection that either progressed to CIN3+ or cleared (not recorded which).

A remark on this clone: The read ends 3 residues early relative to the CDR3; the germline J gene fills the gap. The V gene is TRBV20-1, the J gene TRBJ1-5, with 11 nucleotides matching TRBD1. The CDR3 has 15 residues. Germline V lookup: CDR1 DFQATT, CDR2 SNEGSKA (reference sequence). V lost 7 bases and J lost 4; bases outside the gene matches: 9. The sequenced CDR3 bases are TGCAGTGTCCCACGGGGGACAGGGGGAAATCAGCCC. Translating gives CSVPRGTGGNQP. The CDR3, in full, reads CSVPRGTGGNQPQHF.

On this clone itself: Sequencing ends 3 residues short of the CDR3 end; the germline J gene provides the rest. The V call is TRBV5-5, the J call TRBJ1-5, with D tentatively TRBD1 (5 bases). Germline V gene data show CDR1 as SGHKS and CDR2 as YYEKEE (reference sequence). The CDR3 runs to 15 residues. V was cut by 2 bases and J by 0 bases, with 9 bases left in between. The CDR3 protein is CASSFAGDSNQPQHF. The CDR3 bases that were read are TGTGCCAGCAGCTTTGCGGGGGATAGCAATCAGCCC.

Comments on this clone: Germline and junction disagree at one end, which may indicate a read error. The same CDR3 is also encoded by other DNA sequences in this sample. This chain's CDR3 is CASSPDRNTIYF. CDR3 DNA (partial): TGCGCCAGCAGCCCGGACAGAAACACG. V usage is TRBV5-1 and J usage is TRBJ1-3; weak D call: TRBD1 (6 bases). Read coverage stops 3 residues before the CDR3 terminus; the germline J gene supplies the remainder. The CDR3 is 12 amino acids. Germline CDR1 SGHRS, CDR2 YFSETQ.

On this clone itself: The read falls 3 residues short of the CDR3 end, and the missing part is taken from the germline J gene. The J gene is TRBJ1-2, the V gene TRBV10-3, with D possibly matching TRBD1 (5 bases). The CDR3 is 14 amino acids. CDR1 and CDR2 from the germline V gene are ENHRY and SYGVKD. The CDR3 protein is CAISEPDQGIGYTF. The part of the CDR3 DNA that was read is TGTGCCATCAGTGAGCCTGATCAGGGTATCGGC.

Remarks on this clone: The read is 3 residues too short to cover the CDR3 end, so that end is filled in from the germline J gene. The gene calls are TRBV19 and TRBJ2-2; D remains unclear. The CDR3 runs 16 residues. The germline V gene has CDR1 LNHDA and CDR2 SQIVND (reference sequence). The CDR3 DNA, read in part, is TGTGCCAGTAACTCATGGAAACTCTCAACTAATGAAAAG. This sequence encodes CASNSWKLSTNEK. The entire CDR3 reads CASNSWKLSTNEKLFF.

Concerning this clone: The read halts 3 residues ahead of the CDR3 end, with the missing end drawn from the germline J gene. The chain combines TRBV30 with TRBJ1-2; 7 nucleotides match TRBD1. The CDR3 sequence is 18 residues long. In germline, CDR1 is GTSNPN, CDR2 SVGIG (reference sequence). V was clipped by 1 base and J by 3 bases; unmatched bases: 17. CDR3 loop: CAWSGGIGTVFIHYGYTF. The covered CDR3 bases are TGTGCCTGGAGTGGGGGGATCGGGACAGTCTTCATCCACTATGGC.

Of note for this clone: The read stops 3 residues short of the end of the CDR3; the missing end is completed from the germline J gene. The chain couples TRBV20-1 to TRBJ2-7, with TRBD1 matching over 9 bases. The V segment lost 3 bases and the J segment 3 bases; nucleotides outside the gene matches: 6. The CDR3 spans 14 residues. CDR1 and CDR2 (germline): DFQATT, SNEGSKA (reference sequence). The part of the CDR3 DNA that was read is TGCAGTGCTAGTTCCGGACAGGGGATCTACGAG. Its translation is CSASSGQGIYE. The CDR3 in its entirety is CSASSGQGIYEQYF.

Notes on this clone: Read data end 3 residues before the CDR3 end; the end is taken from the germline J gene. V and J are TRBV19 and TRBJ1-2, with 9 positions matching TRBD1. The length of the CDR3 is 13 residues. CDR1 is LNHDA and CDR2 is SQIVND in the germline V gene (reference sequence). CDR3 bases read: TGTGCCAGTAGTAGGACAGGGGAGAGCGAC. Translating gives CASSRTGESD. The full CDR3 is CASSRTGESDYTF.

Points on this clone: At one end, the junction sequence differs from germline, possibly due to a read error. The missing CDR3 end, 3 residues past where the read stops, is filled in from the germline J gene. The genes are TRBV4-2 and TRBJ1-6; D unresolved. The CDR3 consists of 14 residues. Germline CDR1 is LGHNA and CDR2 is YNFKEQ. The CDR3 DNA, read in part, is TGCGCCAGCAGCCAGGCCAGCGGGAATTCACCC. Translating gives CASSQASGNSP. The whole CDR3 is CASSQASGNSPLHF.

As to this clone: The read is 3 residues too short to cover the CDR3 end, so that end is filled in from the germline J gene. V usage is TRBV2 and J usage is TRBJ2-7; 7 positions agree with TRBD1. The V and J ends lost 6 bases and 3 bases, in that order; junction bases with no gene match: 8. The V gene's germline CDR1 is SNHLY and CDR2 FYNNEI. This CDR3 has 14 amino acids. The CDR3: CASSVGQIDYEQYF. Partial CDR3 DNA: TGTGCCAGCAGCGTGGGACAGATAGACTACGAG.

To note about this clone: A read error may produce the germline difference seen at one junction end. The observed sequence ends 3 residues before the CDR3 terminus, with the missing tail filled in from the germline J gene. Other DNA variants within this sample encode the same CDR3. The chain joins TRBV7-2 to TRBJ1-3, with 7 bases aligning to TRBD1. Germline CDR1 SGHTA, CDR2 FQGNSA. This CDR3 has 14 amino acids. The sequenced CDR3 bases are TGTGCCAGCAGCTTAGTCCAGGGGGGAAACACA. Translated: CASSLVQGGNT. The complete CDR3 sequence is CASSLVQGGNTIYF.

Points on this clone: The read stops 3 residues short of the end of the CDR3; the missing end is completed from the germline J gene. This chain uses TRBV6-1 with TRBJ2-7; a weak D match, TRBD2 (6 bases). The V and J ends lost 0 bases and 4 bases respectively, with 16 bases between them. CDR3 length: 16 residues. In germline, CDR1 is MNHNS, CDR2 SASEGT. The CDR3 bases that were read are TGTGCCAGCAGTGAAGCTAGCGGTTTTCCTTTTTACGAG. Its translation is CASSEASGFPFYE. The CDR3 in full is CASSEASGFPFYEQYF.

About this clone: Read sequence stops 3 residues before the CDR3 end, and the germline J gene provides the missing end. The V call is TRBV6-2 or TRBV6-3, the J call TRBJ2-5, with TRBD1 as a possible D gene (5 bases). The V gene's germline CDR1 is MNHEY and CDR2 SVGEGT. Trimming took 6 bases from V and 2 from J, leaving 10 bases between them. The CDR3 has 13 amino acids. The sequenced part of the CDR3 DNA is TGTGCCAGCAGGGGGCCAGGTCAAGAGACC. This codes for CASRGPGQET. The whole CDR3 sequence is CASRGPGQETQYF.

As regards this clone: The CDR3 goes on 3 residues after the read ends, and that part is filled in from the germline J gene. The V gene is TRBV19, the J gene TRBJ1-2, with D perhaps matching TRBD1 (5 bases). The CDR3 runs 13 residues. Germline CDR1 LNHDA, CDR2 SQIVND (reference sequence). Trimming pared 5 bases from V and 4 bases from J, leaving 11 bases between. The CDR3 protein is CASSVARVYGYTF. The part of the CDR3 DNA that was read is TGTGCCAGTAGTGTTGCCAGGGTCTATGGC.

The sequenced part of the CDR3 DNA is TGTGCCAGCAGCTTAGCAGGGGCGAACACTGAA. Translated: CASSLAGANTE. The whole CDR3 is CASSLAGANTEAFF. The V and J genes are TRBV7-9 and TRBJ1-1, with TRBD1 as a possible D gene (5 bases). The observed sequence ends 3 residues before the CDR3 terminus, with the missing tail filled in from the germline J gene. V lost 0 bases and J lost 1, with 6 bases in between. This CDR3 comprises 14 residues. Germline lookup yields CDR1 SEHNR and CDR2 FQNEAQ (reference sequence).

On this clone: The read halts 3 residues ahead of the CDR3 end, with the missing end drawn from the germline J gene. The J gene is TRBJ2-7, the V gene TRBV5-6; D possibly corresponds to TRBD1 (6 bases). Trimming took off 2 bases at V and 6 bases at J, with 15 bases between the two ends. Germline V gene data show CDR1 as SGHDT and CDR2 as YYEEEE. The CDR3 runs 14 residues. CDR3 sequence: CASSFVGQGSEQYF. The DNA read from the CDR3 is TGTGCCAGCAGCTTCGTGGGACAAGGGTCCGAG. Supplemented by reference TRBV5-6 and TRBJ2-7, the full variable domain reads DAGVTQSPTHLIKTRGQQVTLRCSPKSGHDTVSWYQQALGQGPQFIFQYYEEEERQRGNFPDRFSGHQFPNYSSELNVNALLLGDSALYLCASSFVGQGSEQYFGPGTRLTVT.

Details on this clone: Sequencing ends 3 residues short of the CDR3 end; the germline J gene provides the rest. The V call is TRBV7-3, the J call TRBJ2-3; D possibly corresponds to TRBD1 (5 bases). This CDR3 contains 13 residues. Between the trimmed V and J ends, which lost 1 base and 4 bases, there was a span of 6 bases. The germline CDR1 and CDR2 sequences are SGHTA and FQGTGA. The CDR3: CASSLKGSDTQYF. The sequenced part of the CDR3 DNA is TGTGCCAGCAGCTTAAAGGGGTCAGATACG.

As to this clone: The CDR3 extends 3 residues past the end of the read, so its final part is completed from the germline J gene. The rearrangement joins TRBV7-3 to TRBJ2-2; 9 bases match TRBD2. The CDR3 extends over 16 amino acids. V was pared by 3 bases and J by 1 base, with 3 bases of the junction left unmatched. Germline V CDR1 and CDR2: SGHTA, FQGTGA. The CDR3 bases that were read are TGTGCCAGCAGCTTCCTAGCGGGACAGAACACCGGGGAG. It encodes CASSFLAGQNTGE. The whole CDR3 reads CASSFLAGQNTGELFF. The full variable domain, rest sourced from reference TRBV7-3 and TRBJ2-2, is GAGVSQTPSNKVTEKGKYVELRCDPISGHTALYWYRQSLGQGPEFLIYFQGTGAADDSGLPNDRFFAVRPEGSVSTLKIQRTERGDSAVYLCASSFLAGQNTGELFFGEGSRLTVL.

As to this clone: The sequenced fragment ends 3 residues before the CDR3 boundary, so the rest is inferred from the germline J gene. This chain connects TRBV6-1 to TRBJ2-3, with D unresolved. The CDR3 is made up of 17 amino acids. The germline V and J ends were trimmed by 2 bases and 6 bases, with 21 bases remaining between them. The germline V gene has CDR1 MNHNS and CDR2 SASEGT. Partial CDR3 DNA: TGTGCCAGCAGTGAAAAATCAGGTCCCTCGGTGGCGGATACG. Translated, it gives CASSEKSGPSVADT. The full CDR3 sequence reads CASSEKSGPSVADTQYF.

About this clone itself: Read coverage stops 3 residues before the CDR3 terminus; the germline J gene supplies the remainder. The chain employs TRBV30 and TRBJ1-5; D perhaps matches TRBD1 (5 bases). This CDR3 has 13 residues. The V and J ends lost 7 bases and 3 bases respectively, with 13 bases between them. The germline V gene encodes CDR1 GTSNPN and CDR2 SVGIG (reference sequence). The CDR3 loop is CASQASTNQPQHF. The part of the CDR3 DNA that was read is TGTGCCTCACAGGCTAGTACCAATCAGCCC.

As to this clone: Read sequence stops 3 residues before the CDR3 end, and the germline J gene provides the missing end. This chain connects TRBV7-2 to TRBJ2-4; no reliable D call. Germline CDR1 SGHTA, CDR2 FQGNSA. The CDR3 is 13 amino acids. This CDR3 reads CASSLELGYGQYF. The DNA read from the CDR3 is TGTGCCAGCAGCTTAGAGTTGGGCTATGGT.

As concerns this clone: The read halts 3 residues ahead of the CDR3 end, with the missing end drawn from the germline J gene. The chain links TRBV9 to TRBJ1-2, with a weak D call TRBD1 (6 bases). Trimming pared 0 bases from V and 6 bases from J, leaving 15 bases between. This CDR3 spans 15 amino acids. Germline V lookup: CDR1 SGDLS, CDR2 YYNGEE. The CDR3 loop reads CASSVVPTGSNGYTF. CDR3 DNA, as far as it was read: TGTGCCAGCAGCGTAGTTCCGACAGGATCGAATGGC.

This CDR3 is CASSIDLRTDTEAFF. The sequenced part of the CDR3 DNA is TGTGCCAGTAGTATAGATCTAAGGACAGACACTGAA. The rearrangement uses TRBV19 and TRBJ1-1; D is perhaps TRBD1 (6 bases). The sequenced fragment ends 3 residues before the CDR3 boundary, so the rest is inferred from the germline J gene. V gave up 0 bases and J gave up 3 bases, with 11 bases separating them. Germline CDR1 LNHDA, CDR2 SQIVND (reference sequence). This CDR3 has 15 residues.

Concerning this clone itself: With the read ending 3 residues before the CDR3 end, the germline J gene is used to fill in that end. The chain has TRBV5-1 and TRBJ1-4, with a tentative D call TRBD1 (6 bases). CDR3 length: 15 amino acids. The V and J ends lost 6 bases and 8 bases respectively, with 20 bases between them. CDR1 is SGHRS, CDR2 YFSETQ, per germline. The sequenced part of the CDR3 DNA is TGCGCCAGCAAGACCAATGCAGGGGCCACCGAAAAA. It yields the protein CASKTNAGATEK. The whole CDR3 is CASKTNAGATEKLFF.